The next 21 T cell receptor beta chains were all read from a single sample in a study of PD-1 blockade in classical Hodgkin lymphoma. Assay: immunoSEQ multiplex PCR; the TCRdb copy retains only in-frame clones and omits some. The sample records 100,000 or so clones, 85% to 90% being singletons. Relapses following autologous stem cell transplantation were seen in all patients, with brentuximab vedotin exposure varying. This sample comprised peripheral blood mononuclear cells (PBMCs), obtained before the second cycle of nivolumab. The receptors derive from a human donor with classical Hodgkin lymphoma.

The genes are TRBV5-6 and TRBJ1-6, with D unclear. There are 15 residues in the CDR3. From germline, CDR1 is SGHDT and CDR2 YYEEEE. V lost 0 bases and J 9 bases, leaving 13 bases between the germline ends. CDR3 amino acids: CASSLGAQTGSPLHF. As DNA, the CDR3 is TGTGCCAGCAGCTTGGGGGCTCAGACGGGTTCACCCCTCCACTTT.

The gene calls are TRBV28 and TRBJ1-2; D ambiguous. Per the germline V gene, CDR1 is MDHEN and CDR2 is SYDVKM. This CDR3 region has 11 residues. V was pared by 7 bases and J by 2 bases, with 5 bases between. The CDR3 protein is CASKENYGYTF. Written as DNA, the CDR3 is TGTGCCAGCAAGGAGAACTATGGCTACACCTTC.

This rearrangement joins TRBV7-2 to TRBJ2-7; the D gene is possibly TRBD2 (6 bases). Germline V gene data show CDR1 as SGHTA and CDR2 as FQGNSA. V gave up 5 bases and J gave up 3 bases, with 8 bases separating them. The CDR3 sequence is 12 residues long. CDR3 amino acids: CASSRGSYEQYF. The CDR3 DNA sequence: TGTGCCAGCAGCCGGGGGAGCTACGAGCAGTACTTC.

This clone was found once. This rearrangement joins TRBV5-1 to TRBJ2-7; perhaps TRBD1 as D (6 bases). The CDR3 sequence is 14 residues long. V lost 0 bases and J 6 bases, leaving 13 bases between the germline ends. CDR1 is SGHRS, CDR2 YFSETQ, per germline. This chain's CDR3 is CASSLAGATREQYF. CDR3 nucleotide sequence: TGCGCCAGCAGCTTGGCAGGGGCCACCCGCGAGCAGTACTTC.

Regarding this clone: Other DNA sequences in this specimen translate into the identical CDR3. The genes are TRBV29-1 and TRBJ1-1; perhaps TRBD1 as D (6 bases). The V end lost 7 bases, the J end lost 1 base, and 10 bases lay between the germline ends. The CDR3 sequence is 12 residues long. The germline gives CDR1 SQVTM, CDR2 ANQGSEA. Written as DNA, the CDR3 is TGCAGCGCGGACAGAGGGAACACTGAAGCTTTCTTT. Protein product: CSADRGNTEAFF.

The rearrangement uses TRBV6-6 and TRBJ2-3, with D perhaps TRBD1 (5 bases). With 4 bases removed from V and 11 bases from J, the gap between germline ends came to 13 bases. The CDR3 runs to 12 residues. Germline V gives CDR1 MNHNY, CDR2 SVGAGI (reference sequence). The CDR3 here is CASSWGKGRQYF. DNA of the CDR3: TGTGCCAGCAGTTGGGGAAAGGGGCGGCAGTATTTT.

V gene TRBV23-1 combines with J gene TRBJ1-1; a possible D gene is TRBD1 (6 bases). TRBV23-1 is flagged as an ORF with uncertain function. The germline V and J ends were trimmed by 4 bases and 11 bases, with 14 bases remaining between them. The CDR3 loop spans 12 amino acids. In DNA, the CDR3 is TGCGCCAGCAGTCGTTCTACAGGGACGGCTTTCTTT. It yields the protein CASSRSTGTAFF.

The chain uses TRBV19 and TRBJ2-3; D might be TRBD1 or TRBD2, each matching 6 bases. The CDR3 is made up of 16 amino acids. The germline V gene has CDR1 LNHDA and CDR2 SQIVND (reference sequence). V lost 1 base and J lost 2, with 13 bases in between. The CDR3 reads CASSIGPGATTDTQYF. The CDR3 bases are TGTGCCAGTAGTATAGGACCGGGGGCGACCACAGATACGCAGTATTTT. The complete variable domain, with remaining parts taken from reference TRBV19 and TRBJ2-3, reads DGGITQSPKYLFRKEGQNVTLSCEQNLNHDAMYWYRQDPGQGLRLIYYSQIVNDFQKGDIAEGYSVSREKKESFPLTVTSAQKNPTAFYLCASSIGPGATTDTQYFGPGTRLTVL.

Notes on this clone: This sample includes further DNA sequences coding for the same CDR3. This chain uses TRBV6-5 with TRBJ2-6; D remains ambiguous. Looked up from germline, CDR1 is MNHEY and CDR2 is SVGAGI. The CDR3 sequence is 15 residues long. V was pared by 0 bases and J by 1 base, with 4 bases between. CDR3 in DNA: TGTGCCAGCAGTTACTCGATTTCTGGGGCCAACGTCCTGACTTTC. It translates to CASSYSISGANVLTF.

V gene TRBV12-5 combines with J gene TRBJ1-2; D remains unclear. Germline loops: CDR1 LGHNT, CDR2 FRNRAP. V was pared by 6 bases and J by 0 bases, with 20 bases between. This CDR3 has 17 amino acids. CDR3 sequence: CASGPVLPVSPNYGYTF. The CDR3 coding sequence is TGTGCTAGTGGACCCGTGCTCCCGGTCTCCCCTAACTATGGCTACACCTTC.

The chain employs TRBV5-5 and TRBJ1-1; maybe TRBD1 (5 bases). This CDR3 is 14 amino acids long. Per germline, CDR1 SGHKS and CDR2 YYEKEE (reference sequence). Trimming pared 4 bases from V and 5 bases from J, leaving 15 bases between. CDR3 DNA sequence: TGTGCCAGCAGCCAATCTCCGGGGCGGACTGAAGCTTTCTTT. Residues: CASSQSPGRTEAFF. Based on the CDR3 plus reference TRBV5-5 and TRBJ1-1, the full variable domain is DAGVTQSPTHLIKTRGQQVTLRCSPISGHKSVSWYQQVLGQGPQFIFQYYEKEERGRGNFPDRFSARQFPNYSSELNVNALLLGDSALYLCASSQSPGRTEAFFGQGTRLTVV.

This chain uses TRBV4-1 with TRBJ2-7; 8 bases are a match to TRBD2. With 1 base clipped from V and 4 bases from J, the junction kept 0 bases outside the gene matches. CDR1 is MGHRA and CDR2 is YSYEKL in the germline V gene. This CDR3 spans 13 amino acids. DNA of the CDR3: TGCGCCAGCAGCCAAGGACTAGCGTACGAGCAGTACTTC. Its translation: CASSQGLAYEQYF.

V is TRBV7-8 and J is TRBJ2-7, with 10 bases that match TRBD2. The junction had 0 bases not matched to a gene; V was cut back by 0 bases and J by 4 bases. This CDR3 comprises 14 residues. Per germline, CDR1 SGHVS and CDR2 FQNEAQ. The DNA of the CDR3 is TGTGCCAGCAGCTTAGCTAGCGGGGGGTACGAGCAGTACTTC. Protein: CASSLASGGYEQYF.

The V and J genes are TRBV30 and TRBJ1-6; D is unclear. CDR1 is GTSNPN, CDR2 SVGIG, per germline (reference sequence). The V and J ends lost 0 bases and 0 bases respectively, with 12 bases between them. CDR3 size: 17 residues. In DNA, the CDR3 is TGTGCCTGGAGTGTCCAACTGTTGAGCTCCTATAATTCACCCCTCCACTTT. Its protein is CAWSVQLLSSYNSPLHF.

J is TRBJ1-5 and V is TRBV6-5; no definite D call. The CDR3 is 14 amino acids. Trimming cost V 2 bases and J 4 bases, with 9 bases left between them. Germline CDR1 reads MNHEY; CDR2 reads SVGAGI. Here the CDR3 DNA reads TGTGCCAGCAGTTACCCGGGAAAAAATCAGCCCCAGCATTTT. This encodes CASSYPGKNQPQHF.

This CDR3 reads CASTQRGTDYNEQFF. The CDR3, as DNA: TGTGCCAGCACCCAGAGGGGGACGGATTACAATGAGCAGTTCTTC. V and J are TRBV7-2 and TRBJ2-1, with a weak D call TRBD1 (6 bases). The CDR3 covers 15 residues. CDR1 and CDR2 from the germline V gene are SGHTA and FQGNSA. Trimming took 7 bases from V and 4 from J, leaving 17 bases between them. The full variable domain, rest sourced from reference TRBV7-2 and TRBJ2-1, is GAGVSQSPSNKVTEKGKDVELRCDPISGHTALYWYRQSLGQGLEFLIYFQGNSAPDKSGLPSDRFSAERTGGSVSTLTIQRTQQEDSAVYLCASTQRGTDYNEQFFGPGTRLTVL.

The CDR3 sequence: CASSVGGEGAETQYF. The CDR3 DNA reads TGTGCCAGCAGCGTAGGTGGGGAGGGGGCGGAGACCCAGTACTTC. The rearrangement joins TRBV9 to TRBJ2-5; D tentatively reads TRBD1 or TRBD2 (7 bases each). V shed 0 bases and J shed 5 bases, with 14 bases lying between them. The germline CDR1 and CDR2 sequences are SGDLS and YYNGEE. The CDR3 length is 15 residues.

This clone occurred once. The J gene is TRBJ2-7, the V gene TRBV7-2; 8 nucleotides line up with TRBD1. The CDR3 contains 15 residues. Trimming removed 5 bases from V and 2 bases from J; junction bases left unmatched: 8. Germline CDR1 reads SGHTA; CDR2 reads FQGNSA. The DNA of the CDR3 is TGTGCCAGCAGCCGAGCGACAGGGGATACCTACGAGCAGTACTTC. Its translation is CASSRATGDTYEQYF.

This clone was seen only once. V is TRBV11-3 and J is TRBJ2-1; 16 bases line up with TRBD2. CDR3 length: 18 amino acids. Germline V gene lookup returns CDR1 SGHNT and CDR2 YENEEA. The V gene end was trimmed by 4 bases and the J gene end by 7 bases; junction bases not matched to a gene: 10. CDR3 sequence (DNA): TGTGCCAGCAGCTCAAGAGGGACTAGCGGGGGGGCCCTGAATGAGCAGTTCTTC. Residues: CASSSRGTSGGALNEQFF. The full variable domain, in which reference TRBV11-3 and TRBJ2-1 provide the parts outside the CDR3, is EAGVVQSPRYKIIEKKQPVAFWCNPISGHNTLYWYLQNLGQGPELLIRYENEEAVDDSQLPKDRFSAERLKGVDSTLKIQPAELGDSAVYLCASSSRGTSGGALNEQFFGPGTRLTVL.

CDR3 sequence: CASSLEVTDTQYF. CDR3 DNA: TGCGCCAGCAGCTTGGAGGTCACAGATACGCAGTATTTT. The rearrangement uses TRBV5-1 and TRBJ2-3, with D unresolved. V was clipped by 0 bases and J by 2 bases, with 4 bases between them. The germline CDR1 and CDR2 sequences are SGHRS and YFSETQ. This CDR3 is built from 13 residues.

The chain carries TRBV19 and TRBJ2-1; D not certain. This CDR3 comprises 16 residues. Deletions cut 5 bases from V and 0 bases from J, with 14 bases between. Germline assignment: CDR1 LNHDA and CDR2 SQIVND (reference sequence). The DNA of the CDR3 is TGTGCCAGTAGTCCGCGGACCCCAAGCTCCTACAATGAGCAGTTCTTC. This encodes CASSPRTPSSYNEQFF.